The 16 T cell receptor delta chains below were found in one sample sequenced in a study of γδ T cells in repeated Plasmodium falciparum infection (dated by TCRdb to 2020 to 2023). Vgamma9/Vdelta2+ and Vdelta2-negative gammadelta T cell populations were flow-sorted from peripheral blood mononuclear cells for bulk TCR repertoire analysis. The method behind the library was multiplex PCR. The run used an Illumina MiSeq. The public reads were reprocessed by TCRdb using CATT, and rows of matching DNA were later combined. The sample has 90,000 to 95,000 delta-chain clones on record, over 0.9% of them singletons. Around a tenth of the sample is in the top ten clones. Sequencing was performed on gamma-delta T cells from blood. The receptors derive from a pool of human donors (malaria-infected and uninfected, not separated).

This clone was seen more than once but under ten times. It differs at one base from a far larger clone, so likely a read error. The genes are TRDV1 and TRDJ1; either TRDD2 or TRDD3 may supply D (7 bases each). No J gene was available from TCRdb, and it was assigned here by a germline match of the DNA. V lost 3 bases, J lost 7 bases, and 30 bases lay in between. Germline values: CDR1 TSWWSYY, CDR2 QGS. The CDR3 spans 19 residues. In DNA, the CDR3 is TGTGCTCTTGGGGAGCCCCCCCTTTCCTACGGGGGGATGAGGGGTAAACTCATCTTT. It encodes CALGEPPLSYGGMRGKLIF.

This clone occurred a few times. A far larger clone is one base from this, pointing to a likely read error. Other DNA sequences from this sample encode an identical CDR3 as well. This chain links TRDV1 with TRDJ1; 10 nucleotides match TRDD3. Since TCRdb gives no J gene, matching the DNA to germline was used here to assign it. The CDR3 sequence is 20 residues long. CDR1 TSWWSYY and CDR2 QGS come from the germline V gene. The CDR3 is CALGENSCGLLLWGIQKLIF. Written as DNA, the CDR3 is TGTGCTCTCGGGGAAAATTCCTGCGGCCTTCTCCTGTGGGGGATACAGAAACTCATCTTT.

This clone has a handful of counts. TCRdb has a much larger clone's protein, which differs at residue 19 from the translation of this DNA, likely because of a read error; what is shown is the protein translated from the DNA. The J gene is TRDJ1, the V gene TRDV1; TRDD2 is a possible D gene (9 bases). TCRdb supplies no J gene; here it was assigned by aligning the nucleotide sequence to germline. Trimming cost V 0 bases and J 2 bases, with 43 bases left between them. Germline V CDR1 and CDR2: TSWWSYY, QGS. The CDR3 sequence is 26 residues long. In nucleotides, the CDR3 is TGTGCTCTTGGGGAACTTCTTGGCCTTCCTACAACGGGGGTACTGGGGGTCACCCACCTGACCGATAAACTCATCTTT. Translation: CALGELLGLPTTGVLGVTHLTDKLIF.

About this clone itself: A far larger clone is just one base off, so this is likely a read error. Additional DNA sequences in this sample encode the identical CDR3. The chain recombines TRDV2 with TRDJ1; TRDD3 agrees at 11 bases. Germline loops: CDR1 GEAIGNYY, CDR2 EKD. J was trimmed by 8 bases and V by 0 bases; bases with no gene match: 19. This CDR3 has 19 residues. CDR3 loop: CACDTVLGDTINTFPKLIF. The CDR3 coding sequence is TGTGCCTGTGACACCGTGCTGGGGGATACTATCAATACCTTCCCCAAACTCATCTTT.

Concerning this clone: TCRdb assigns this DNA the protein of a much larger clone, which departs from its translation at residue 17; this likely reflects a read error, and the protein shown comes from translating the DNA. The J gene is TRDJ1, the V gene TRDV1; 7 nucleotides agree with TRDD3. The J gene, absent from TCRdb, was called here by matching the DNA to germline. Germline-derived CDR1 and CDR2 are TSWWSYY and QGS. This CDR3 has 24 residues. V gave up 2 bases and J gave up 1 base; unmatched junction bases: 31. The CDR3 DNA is TGTGCTCTTGGGGAAGGGGAAGGAACGGTCATTCCAGTACTGGGGATTACCTGCACCGATAAACTCATCTTT. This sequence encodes CALGEGEGTVIPVLGITCTDKLIF.

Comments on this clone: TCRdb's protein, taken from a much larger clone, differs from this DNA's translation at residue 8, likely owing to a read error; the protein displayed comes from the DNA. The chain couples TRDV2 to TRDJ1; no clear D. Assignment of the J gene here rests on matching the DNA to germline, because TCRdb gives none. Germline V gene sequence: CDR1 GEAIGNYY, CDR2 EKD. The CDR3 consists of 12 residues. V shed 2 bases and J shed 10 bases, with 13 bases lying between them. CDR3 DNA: TGTGCCTGTGACAGAGAGGGAAACGGACTCATCTTT. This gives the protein CACDREGNGLIF.

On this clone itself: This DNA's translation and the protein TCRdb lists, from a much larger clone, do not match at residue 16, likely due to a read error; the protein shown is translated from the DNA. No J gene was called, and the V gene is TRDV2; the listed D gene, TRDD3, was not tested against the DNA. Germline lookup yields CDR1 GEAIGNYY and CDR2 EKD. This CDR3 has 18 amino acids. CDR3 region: CACDTLTVLGDRTDKHIF. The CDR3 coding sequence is TGTGCCTGTGACACCCTAACCGTACTGGGGGATAGAACCGATAAACACATCTTT.

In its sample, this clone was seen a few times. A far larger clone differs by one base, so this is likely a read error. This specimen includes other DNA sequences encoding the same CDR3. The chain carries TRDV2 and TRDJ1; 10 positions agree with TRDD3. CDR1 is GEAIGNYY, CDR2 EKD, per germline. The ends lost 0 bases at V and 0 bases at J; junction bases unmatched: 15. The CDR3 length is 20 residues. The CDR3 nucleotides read TGTGCCTGTGACACCGGCTCTCTACTGGGGGATCGACAATACACCGATAAACTCATCTTT. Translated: CACDTGSLLGDRQYTDKLIF.

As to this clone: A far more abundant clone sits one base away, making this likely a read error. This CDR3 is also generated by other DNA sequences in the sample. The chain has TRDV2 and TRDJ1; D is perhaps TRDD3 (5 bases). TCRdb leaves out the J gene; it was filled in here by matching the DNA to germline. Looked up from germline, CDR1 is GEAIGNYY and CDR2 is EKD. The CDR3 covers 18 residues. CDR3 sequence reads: CACDSLYSEGIYTDKLIF. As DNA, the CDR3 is TGCGCCTGTGACTCCTTGTATTCCGAAGGGATTTACACCGATAAACTCATCTTT.

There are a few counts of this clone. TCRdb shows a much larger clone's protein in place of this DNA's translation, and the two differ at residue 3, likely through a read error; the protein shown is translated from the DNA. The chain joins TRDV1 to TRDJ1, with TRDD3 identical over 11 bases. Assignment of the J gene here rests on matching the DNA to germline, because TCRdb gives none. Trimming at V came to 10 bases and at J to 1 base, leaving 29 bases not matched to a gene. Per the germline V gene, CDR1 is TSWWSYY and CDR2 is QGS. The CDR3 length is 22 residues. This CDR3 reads CAPGLVHSGKGWGILITDKLIF. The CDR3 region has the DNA TGTGCTCCTGGTCTTGTTCATAGTGGAAAGGGCTGGGGGATACTGATCACCGATAAACTCATCTTT.

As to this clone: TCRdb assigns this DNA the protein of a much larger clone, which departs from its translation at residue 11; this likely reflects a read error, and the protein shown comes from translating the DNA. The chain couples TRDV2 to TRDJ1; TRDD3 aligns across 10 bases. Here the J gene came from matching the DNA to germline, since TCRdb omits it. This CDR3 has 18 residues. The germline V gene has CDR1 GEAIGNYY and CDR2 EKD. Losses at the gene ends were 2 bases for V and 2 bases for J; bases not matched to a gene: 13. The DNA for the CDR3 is TGTGCCTGTGACAAGGGGGATACGGCCACATTGCAGACCGATAAACTCATCTTT. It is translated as CACDKGDTATLQTDKLIF.

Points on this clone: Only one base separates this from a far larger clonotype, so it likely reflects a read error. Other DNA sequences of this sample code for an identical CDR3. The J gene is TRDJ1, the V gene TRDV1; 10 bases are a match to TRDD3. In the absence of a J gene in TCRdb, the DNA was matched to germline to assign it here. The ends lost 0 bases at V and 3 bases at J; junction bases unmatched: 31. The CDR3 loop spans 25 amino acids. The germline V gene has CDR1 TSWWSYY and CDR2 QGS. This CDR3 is CALGELQSSYTKTGGYASSPDKLIF. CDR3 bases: TGTGCTCTTGGGGAACTACAGTCTTCCTACACAAAAACGGGGGGATACGCGTCCTCCCCCGATAAACTCATCTTT.

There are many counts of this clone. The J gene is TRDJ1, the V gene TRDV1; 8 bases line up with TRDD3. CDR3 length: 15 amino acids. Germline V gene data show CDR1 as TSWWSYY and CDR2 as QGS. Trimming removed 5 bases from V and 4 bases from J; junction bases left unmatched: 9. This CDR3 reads CALGLRLGESDKLIF. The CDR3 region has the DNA TGTGCTCTTGGGCTGCGGCTGGGGGAGAGCGATAAACTCATCTTT.

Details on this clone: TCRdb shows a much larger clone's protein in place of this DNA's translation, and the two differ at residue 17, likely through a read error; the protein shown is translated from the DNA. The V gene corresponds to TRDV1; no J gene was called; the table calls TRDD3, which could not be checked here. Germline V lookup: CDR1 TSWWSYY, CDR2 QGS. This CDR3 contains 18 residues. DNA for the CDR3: TGTGCTCTTGGGGATCCGCCTTCCTATGAGACTGGGGGGTATAAACTCACCTTT. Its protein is CALGDPPSYETGGYKLTF.

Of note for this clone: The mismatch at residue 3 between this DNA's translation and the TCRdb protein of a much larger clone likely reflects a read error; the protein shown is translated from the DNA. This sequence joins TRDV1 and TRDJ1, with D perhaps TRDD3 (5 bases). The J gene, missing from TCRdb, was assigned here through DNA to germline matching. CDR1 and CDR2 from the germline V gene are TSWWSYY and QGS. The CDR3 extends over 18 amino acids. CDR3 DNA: TGTGCTCATGGGGAAACGGGAACGGTCGTACAAAACACCGATAAACTCATCTTT. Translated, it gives CAHGETGTVVQNTDKLIF.

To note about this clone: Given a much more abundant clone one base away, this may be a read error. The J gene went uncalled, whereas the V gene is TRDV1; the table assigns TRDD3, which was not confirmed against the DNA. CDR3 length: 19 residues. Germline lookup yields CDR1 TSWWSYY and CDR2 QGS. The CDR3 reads CALGAGVRKAPSNTDKLIF. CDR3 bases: TGTGCTCTTGGGGCCGGGGTACGTAAAGCCCCGTCTAACACCGATAAGCTCATCTTT.